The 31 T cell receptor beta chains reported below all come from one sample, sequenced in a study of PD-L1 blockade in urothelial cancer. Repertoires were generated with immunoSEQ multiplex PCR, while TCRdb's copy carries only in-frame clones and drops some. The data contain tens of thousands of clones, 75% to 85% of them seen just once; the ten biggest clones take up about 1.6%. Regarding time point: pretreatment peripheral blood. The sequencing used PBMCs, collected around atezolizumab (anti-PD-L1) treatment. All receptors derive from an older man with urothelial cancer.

CDR3 protein: CASSLESGGRIEQFF. The CDR3 DNA is TGCGCCAGCAGCTTGGAGAGCGGGGGACGAATTGAGCAGTTCTTC. V usage is TRBV5-1 and J usage is TRBJ2-1; 8 bases align to TRBD2. Germline loops: CDR1 SGHRS, CDR2 YFSETQ. This CDR3 is built from 15 residues. V was clipped by 0 bases and J by 9 bases; unmatched bases: 8.

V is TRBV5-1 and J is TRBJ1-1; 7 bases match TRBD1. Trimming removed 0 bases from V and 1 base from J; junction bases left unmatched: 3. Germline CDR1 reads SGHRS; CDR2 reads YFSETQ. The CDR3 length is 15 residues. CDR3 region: CASSLAPGGNTEAFF. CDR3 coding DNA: TGCGCCAGCAGCTTGGCCCCAGGGGGGAACACTGAAGCTTTCTTT. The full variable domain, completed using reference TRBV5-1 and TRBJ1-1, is KAGVTQTPRYLIKTRGQQVTLSCSPISGHRSVSWYQQTPGQGLQFLFEYFSETQRNKGNFPGRFSGRQFSNSRSEMNVSTLELGDSALYLCASSLAPGGNTEAFFGQGTRLTVV.

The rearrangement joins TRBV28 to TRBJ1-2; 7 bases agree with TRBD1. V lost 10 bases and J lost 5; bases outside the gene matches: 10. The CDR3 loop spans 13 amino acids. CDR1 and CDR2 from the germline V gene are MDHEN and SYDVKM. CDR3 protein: CATSTGTAYGYTF. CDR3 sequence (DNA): TGTGCCACCTCTACAGGGACAGCTTATGGCTACACCTTC.

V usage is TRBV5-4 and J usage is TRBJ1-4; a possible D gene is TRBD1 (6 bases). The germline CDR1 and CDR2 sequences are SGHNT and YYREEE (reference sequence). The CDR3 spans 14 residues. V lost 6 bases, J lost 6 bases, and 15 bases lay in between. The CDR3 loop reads CASTTNRADEKLFF. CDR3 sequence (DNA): TGTGCCAGCACCACAAACAGGGCGGATGAAAAACTGTTTTTT. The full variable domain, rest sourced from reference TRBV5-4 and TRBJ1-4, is ETGVTQSPTHLIKTRGQQVTLRCSSQSGHNTVSWYQQALGQGPQFIFQYYREEENGRGNFPPRFSGLQFPNYSSELNVNALELDDSALYLCASTTNRADEKLFFGSGTQLSVL.

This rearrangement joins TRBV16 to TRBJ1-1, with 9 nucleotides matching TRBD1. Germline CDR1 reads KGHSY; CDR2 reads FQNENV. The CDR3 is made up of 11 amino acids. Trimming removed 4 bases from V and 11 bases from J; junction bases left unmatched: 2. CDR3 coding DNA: TGTGCCAGCAGCCTTGGGACAGGGGCTTTCTTT. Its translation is CASSLGTGAFF. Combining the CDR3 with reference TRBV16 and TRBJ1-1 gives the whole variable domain GEEVAQTPKHLVRGEGQKAKLYCAPIKGHSYVFWYQQVLKNEFKFLISFQNENVFDETGMPKERFSAKCLPNSPCSLEIQATKLEDSAVYFCASSLGTGAFFGQGTRLTVV.

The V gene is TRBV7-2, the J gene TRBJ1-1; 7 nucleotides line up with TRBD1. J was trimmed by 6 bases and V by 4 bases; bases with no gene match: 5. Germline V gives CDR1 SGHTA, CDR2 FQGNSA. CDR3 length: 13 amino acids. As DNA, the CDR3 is TGTGCCAGCAGCTCAGGGGGTGTGTCTGAAGCTTTCTTT. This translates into CASSSGGVSEAFF.

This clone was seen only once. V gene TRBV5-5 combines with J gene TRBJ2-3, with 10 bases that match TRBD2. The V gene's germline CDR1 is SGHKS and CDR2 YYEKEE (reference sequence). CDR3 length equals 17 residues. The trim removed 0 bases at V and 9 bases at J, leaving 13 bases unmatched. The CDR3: CASSLEAFRLAGETQYF. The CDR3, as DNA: TGTGCCAGCAGCTTGGAAGCGTTCCGGCTAGCGGGAGAGACGCAGTATTTT.

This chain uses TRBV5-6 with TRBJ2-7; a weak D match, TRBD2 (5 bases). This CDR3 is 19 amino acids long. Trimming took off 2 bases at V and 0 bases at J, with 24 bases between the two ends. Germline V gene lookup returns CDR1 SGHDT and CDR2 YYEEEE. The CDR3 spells CASSFRSSGIVSPSYEQYF. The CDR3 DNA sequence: TGTGCCAGCAGCTTCCGGAGTTCGGGGATCGTATCACCCTCCTACGAGCAGTACTTC.

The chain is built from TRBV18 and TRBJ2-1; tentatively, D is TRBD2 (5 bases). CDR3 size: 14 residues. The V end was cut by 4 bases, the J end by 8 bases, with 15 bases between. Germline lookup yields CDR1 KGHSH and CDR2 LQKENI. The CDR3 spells CASSHPLVRDEQFF. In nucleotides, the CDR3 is TGTGCCAGCTCACACCCACTAGTGCGAGATGAGCAGTTCTTC.

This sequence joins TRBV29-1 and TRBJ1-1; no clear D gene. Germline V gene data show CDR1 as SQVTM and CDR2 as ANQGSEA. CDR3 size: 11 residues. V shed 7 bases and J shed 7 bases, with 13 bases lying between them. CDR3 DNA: TGCAGCGGTGATCCGGCGGGTGAAGCTTTCTTT. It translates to CSGDPAGEAFF.

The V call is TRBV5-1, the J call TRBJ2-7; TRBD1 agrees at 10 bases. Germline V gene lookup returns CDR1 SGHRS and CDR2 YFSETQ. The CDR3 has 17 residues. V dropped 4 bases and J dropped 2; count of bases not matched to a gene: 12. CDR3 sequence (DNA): TGCGCCAGCAGCGCCCACCGTGGGACAGGGGAACCCTACGAGCAGTACTTC. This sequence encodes CASSAHRGTGEPYEQYF.

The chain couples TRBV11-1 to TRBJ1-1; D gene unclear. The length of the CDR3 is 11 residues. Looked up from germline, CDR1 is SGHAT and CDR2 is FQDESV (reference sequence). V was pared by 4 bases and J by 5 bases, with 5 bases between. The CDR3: CASSYETEAFF. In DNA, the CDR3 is TGTGCCAGCAGCTACGAGACTGAAGCTTTCTTT.

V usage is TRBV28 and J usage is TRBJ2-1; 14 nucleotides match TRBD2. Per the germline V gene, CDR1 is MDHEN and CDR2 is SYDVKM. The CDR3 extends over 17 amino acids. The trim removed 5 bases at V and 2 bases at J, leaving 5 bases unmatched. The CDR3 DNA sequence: TGTGCCAGCAGTCGAGGACTAGCGGGAGGCCCCTACAATGAGCAGTTCTTC. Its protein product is CASSRGLAGGPYNEQFF.

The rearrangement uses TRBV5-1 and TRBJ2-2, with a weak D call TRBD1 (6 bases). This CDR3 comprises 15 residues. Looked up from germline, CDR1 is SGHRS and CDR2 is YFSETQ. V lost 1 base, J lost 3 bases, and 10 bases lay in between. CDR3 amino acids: CASSLNRVDTGELFF. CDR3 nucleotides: TGCGCCAGCAGCTTGAACAGGGTGGACACCGGGGAGCTGTTTTTT.

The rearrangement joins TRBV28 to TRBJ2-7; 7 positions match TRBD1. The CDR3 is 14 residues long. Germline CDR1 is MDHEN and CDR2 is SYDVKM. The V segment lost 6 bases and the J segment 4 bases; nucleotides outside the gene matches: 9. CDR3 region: CASREPGQWYEQYF. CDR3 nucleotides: TGTGCCAGCAGAGAGCCGGGACAGTGGTACGAGCAGTACTTC.

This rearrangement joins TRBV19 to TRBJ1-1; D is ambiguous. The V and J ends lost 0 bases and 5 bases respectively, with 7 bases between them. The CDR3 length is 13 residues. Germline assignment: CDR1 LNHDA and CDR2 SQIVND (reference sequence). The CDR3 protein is CASSIDRGTEAFF. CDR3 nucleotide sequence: TGTGCCAGTAGTATAGATCGAGGGACTGAAGCTTTCTTT.

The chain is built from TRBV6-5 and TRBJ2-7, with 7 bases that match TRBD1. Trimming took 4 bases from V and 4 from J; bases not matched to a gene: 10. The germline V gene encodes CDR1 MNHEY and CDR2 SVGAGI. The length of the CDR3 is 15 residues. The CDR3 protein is CASSSGQARRYEQYF. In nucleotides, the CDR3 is TGTGCCAGCAGTTCCGGACAGGCCAGGAGGTACGAGCAGTACTTC.

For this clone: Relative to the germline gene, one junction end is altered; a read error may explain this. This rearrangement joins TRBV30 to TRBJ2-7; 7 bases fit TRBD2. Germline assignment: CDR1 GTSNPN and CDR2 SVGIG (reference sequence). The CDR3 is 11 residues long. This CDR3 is CAWSVKGGRGF. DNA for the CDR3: TGTGCCTGGAGTGTTAAAGGCGGGAGAGGCTTC.

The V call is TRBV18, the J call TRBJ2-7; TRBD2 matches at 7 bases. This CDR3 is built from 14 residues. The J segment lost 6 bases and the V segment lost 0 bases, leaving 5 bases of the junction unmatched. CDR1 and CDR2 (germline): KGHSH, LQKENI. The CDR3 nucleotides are TGTGCCAGCTCACCACCTAGCGGGCGATCCGAGCAGTACTTC. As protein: CASSPPSGRSEQYF.

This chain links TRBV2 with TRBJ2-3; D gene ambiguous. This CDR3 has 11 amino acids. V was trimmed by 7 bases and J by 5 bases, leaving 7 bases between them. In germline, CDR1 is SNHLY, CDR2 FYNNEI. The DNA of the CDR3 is TGTGCCAGCAATTACAGAGATACGCAGTATTTT. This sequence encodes CASNYRDTQYF.

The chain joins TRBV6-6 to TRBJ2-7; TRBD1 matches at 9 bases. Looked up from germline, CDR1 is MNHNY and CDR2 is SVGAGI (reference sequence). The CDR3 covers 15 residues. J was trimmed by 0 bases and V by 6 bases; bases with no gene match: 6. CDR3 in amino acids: CASSPGQGFSYEQYF. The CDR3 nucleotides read TGTGCCAGCAGCCCGGGACAGGGCTTCTCCTACGAGCAGTACTTC.

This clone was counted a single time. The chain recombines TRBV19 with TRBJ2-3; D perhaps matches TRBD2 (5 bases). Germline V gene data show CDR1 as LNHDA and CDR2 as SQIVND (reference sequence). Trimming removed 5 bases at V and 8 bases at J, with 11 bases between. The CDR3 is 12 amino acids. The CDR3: CASSWVGGTQYF. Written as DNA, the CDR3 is TGTGCCAGTAGTTGGGTTGGAGGTACGCAGTATTTT.

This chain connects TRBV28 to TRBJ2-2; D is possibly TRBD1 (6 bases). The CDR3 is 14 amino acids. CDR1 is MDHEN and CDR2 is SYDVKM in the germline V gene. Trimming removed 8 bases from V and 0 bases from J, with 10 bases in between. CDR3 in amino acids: CASVTGANTGELFF. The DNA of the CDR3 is TGTGCCAGCGTGACAGGAGCGAACACCGGGGAGCTGTTTTTT.

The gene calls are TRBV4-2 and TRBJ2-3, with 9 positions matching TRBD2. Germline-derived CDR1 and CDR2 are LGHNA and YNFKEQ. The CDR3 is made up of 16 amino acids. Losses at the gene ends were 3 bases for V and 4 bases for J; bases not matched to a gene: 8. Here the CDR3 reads CASSHVSGSVADTQYF. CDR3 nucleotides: TGTGCCAGCAGCCATGTTAGCGGGAGTGTCGCAGATACGCAGTATTTT.

The CDR3 reads CASSLLANNEQFF. In DNA, the CDR3 is TGTGCCAGCAGTTTATTGGCAAACAATGAGCAGTTCTTC. V usage is TRBV27 and J usage is TRBJ2-1; D unresolved. The CDR3 consists of 13 residues. Germline loops: CDR1 MNHEY, CDR2 SMNVEV (reference sequence). V gave up 1 base and J gave up 5 bases, with 6 bases separating them.

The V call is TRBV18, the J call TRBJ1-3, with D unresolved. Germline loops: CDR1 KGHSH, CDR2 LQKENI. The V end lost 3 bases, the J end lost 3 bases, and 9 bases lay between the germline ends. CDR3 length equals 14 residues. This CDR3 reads CASSPENNGNTIYF. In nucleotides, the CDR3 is TGTGCCAGCTCACCGGAGAACAATGGAAACACCATATATTTT.

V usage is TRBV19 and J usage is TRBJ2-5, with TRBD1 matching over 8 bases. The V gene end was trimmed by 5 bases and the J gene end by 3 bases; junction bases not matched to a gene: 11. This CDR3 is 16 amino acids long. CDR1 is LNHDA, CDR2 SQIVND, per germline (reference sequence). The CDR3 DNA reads TGTGCCAGTAGTTCGGTTACCGGGACAGGAGAAGAGACCCAGTACTTC. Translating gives CASSSVTGTGEETQYF.

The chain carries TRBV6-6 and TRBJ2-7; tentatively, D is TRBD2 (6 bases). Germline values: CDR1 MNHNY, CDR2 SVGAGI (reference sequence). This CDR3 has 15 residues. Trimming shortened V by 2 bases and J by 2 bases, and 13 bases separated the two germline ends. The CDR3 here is CASSYGAGLPYEQYF. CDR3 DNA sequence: TGTGCCAGCAGTTACGGGGCGGGACTGCCCTACGAGCAGTACTTC.

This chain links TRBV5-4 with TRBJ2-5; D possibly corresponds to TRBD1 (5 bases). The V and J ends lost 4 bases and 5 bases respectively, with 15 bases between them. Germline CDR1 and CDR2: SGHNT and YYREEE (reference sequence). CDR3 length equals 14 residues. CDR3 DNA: TGTGCCAGCAGCCTAAAAACAGGAAAGGAGACCCAGTACTTC. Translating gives CASSLKTGKETQYF.

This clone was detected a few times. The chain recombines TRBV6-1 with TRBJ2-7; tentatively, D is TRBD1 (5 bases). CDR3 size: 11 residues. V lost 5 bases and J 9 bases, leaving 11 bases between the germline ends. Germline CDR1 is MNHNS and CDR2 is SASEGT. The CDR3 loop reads CASSRGHGQYF. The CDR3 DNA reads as TGTGCCAGCAGTAGAGGACACGGGCAGTACTTC.

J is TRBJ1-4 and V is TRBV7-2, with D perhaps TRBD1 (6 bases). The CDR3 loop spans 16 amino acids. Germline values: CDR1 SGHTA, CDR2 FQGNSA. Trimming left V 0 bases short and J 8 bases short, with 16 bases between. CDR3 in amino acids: CASSLAMGAGREKLFF. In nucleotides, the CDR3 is TGTGCCAGCAGCTTAGCGATGGGGGCAGGAAGGGAAAAACTGTTTTTT.